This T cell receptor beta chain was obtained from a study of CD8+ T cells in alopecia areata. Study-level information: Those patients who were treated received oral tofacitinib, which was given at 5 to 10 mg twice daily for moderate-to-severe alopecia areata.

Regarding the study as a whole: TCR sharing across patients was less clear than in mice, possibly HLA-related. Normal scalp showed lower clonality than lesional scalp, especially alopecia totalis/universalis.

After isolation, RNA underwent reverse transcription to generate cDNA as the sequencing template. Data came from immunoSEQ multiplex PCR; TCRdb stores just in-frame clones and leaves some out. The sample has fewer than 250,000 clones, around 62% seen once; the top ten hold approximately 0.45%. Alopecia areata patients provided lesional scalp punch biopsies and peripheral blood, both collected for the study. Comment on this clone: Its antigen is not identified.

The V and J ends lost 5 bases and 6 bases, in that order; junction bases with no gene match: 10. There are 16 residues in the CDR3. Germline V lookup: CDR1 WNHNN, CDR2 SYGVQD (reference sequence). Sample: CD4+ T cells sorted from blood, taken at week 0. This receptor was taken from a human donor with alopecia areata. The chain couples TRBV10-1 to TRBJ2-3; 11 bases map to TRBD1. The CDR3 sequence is CASSTTGTGGWDTQYF. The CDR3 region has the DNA TGCGCCAGCAGTACAACCGGGACAGGGGGATGGGATACGCAGTATTTT.